Sequencing of this T cell receptor (beta chain) was carried out in a study of beta chain features in type 1 diabetes. This clone was counted only a few times. Reverse transcribing all isolated RNA meant expressed TCRB transcripts were sequenced. The method was immunoSEQ multiplex PCR; TCRdb's version includes in-frame clones alone and lacks a portion of them. This table holds 620,000 or so clones, about 14% found once. Germline lookup yields CDR1 SGHRS and CDR2 YFSETQ. The CDR3 runs 15 residues. V was clipped by 4 bases and J by 0 bases, with 12 bases between them. The TCR was taken from a man between 18 and 35 years old in good health. V gene TRBV5-1 combines with J gene TRBJ2-3; D might be TRBD1 (5 bases). The sample was naive CD4+ T cells from blood. The CDR3 reads CASSPRAVSTDTQYF. The CDR3 region has the DNA TGCGCCAGCAGCCCCAGGGCGGTGAGCACAGATACGCAGTATTTT.